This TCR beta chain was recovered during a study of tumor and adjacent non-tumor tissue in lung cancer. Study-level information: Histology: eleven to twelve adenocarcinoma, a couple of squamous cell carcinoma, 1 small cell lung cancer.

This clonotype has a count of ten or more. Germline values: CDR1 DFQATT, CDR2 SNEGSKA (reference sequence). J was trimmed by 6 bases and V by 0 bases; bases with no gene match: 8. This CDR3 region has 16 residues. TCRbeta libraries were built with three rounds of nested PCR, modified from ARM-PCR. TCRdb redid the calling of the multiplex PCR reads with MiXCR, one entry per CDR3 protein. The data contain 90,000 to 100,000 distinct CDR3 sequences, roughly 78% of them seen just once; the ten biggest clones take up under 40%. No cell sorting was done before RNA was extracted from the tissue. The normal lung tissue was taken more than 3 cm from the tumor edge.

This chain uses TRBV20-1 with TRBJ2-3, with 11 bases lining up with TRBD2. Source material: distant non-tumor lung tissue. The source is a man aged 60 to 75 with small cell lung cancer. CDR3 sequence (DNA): TGCAGTGCTAGAGATCCGATTAGCGGGAGGGGGGATACGCAGTATTTT. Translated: CSARDPISGRGDTQYF.